This T cell receptor (beta chain) was captured by sequencing in a study of OX40 agonist ivuxolimab in advanced cancers. Turning to the study itself: In this trial design, patients received ivuxolimab intravenously at 0.01 to 10 mg/kg every 2 weeks.

The CDR3 is 13 amino acids. Trimming cost V 2 bases and J 3 bases, with 5 bases left between them. Germline V gives CDR1 MNHEY, CDR2 SMNVEV (reference sequence). Profiling relied on immunoSEQ multiplex PCR, and the TCRdb table lists in-frame clones only, not all of them. The data contain about 83,000 clones, roughly 85% of them singletons. This TCR was sampled from an adult with an advanced solid tumor such as melanoma, head and neck, liver or kidney cancer. The chain combines TRBV27 with TRBJ1-5, with D unclear. The starting material was CD4+ or CD8+ T cells sorted from blood, obtained in a trial of the OX40 agonist ivuxolimab. The CDR3 here is CASSLSFNQPQHF. The CDR3 nucleotides are TGTGCCAGCAGTTTAAGCTTCAATCAGCCCCAGCATTTT.